These 5 T cell receptor beta chains were sequenced from one sample in a study of human T cells and chemical hapten exposure. Time point noted: patch test 3, about 24 weeks after DPC sensitization. The treatment denotes: therapeutic diphenylcyclopropenone sensitization with weekly scalp DPC. TCRdb re-analysed the RACE reads in MiXCR, keeping a single row per CDR3 protein. The sample holds roughly 100,000 distinct CDR3 sequences, under 40% seen once. Here the sequenced sample was whole blood, taken in connection with sensitization to the hapten diphenylcyclopropenone (DPC). These receptors originate from a middle-aged man with alopecia areata. Some clones in this sample may be carry-over from other donors' samples.

V is TRBV4-3 and J is TRBJ2-5; no reliable D call. CDR3 size: 14 residues. Deletions cut 0 bases from V and 1 base from J, with 6 bases between. Germline assignment: CDR1 LGHNA and CDR2 YSLEER. CDR3 in amino acids: CASSQEPGQETQYF. CDR3 sequence (DNA): TGCGCCAGCAGCCAAGAGCCCGGCCAAGAGACCCAGTACTTC.

This chain links TRBV19 with TRBJ2-5; either TRBD1 or TRBD2 may supply D (5 bases each). The V end lost 5 bases, the J end lost 1 base, and 11 bases lay between the germline ends. The CDR3 has 14 residues. Germline-derived CDR1 and CDR2 are LNHDA and SQIVND (reference sequence). CDR3 sequence reads: CASSLAGTQETQYF. The CDR3 DNA reads as TGTGCCAGTAGTTTGGCAGGGACCCAAGAGACCCAGTACTTC.

This chain joins TRBV12-3 or TRBV12-4 and TRBJ2-1; TRBD2 aligns across 12 bases. CDR3 length equals 15 residues. V was pared by 6 bases and J by 6 bases, with 6 bases of the junction left unmatched. CDR3 region: CASSRLAGALNEQFF. As DNA, the CDR3 is TGTGCCAGCAGCCGACTAGCGGGGGCTCTCAATGAGCAGTTCTTC.

This clonotype was counted only a few times. The V gene is TRBV18, the J gene TRBJ2-4, with D tentatively TRBD1 (6 bases). The CDR3 is made up of 15 amino acids. Trimming took off 0 bases at V and 9 bases at J, with 15 bases between the two ends. Looked up from germline, CDR1 is KGHSH and CDR2 is LQKENI. The CDR3 sequence: CASSPPDRSNFIQYF. The CDR3 DNA reads as TGTGCCAGCTCACCACCCGACAGGTCCAATTTCATTCAGTACTTC. Together with reference TRBV18 and TRBJ2-4, the CDR3 gives the full variable domain: NAGVMQNPRHLVRRRGQEARLRCSPMKGHSHVYWYRQLPEEGLKFMVYLQKENIIDESGMPKERFSAEFPKEGPSILRIQQVVRGDSAAYFCASSPPDRSNFIQYFGAGTRLSVL.

This clonotype was found a few times. The chain employs TRBV29-1 and TRBJ2-3, with a tentative D call TRBD2 (6 bases). Looked up from germline, CDR1 is SQVTM and CDR2 is ANQGSEA. The CDR3 consists of 14 residues. V was shortened by 4 bases and J by 6 bases, with 17 bases between the two germline ends. CDR3 amino acids: CSVVGMTSQDTQYF. The CDR3 nucleotides are TGCAGCGTTGTAGGAATGACTAGTCAGGATACGCAGTATTTT.